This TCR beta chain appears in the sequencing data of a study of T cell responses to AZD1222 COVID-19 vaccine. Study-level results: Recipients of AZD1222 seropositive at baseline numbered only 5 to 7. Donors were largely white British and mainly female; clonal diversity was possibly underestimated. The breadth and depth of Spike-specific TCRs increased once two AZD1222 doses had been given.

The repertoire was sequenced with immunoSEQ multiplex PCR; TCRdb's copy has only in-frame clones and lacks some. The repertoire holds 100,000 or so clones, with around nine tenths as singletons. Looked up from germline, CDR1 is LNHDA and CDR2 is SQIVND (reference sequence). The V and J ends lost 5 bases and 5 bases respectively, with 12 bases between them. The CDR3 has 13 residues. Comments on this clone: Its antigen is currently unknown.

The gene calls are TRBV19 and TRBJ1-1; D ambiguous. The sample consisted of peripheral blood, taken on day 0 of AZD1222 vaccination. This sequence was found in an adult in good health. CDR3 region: CASSALLWTEAFF. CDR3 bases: TGTGCCAGTAGTGCCCTTTTGTGGACTGAAGCTTTCTTT.